These T cell receptor beta chains were read from a single sample in a study of Graves' ophthalmopathy and Graves' hyperthyroidism. TCRdb fed the multiplex PCR reads into MiXCR, producing one record per CDR3 protein. This table has about 400,000 distinct CDR3 sequences, approximately 20% appearing once. The sequencing input was peripheral blood. Source of these receptors: a woman aged 18 to 35 with Graves' ophthalmopathy. Both conserved end residues are part of each CDR3. Fields, in order: V gene, clone size, CDR3 protein. Rows may omit the clone size; those that give it use once, few, many or a size class.

v_call: TRBV19; clone_size: many; cdr3_aa: CASTSYRGPGRSSYNSPLHF
v_call: TRBV25-1; clone_size: many; cdr3_aa: CASRAGANEQYF
v_call: TRBV10-2; clone_size: many; cdr3_aa: CASMDLGAQGNTEAFF
v_call: TRBV6-2/TRBV6-3; clone_size: .; cdr3_aa: CASRRGPGQGAGQPQHF
v_call: TRBV12-3/TRBV12-4; clone_size: many; cdr3_aa: CAGTLTGEGNNSPLHF
v_call: TRBV20-1; clone_size: .; cdr3_aa: CSARSPGTDSTYEQYF
v_call: TRBV20-1; clone_size: .; cdr3_aa: CSARDPTKGRPYQPQHF
v_call: TRBV12-3/TRBV12-4; clone_size: many; cdr3_aa: CASSHWGLAVSSYEQYF
v_call: TRBV20-1; clone_size: many; cdr3_aa: CSASRLAEAFF
v_call: TRBV24-1; clone_size: once; cdr3_aa: CATSDPGFPDTDTQYF
v_call: TRBV28; clone_size: many; cdr3_aa: CASSSPSGRGLAKNIQYF
v_call: TRBV13; clone_size: many; cdr3_aa: CASSLGGGVQELFF
v_call: TRBV2; clone_size: .; cdr3_aa: CASNTPAGGLLGNEQYF
v_call: TRBV28; clone_size: many; cdr3_aa: CASSPQRGRGTGELFF
v_call: TRBV12-3/TRBV12-4; clone_size: many; cdr3_aa: CASSLVNYEQYF
v_call: TRBV7-3; clone_size: many; cdr3_aa: CASSFDSNYGYTF
v_call: TRBV29-1; clone_size: many; cdr3_aa: CSVESLTWDGYTF
v_call: TRBV19; clone_size: few; cdr3_aa: CASSTGTGGRSSLQQTQYF
v_call: TRBV20-1; clone_size: many; cdr3_aa: CSAQKMTSNQPQHF
v_call: TRBV10-3; clone_size: many; cdr3_aa: CAILHLLPYGFAGELFF
v_call: TRBV19; clone_size: few; cdr3_aa: CASRISDRVGNTEAFF
v_call: TRBV6-2/TRBV6-3; clone_size: many; cdr3_aa: CASILRGSYNSPLHF
v_call: TRBV12-3/TRBV12-4; clone_size: .; cdr3_aa: CASRDSGYEPQHF
v_call: TRBV19; clone_size: many; cdr3_aa: CASSTQDRGNYGYTF
v_call: TRBV6-5; clone_size: many; cdr3_aa: CASSYAPGSPLHF
v_call: TRBV6-5; clone_size: many; cdr3_aa: CASPAGQGEAYEQYF
v_call: TRBV9; clone_size: .; cdr3_aa: CASSVAYRGFDFSGELLF
v_call: TRBV29-1; clone_size: many; cdr3_aa: CSAPFVTHGYTF
v_call: TRBV28; clone_size: many; cdr3_aa: CASSLGTSREVYTF
v_call: TRBV14; clone_size: many; cdr3_aa: CASSQAGTAGVYGYTF
v_call: TRBV20-1; clone_size: many; cdr3_aa: CSARSRSSGNTIYF
v_call: TRBV6-2/TRBV6-3; clone_size: many; cdr3_aa: CASSYLGIYEQYF
v_call: TRBV5-1; clone_size: many; cdr3_aa: CASSSTGGSYGYTF
v_call: TRBV27; clone_size: many; cdr3_aa: CASSLSLAGGGETQYF
v_call: TRBV29-1; clone_size: .; cdr3_aa: CSAPLGQGNGYTF
v_call: TRBV24-1; clone_size: many; cdr3_aa: CATSDLPGTGQETQYF
v_call: TRBV27; clone_size: many; cdr3_aa: CASSLDRATTNEKLFF
v_call: TRBV6-1; clone_size: once; cdr3_aa: CASLGDVNTEAFF
v_call: TRBV7-3; clone_size: many; cdr3_aa: CASSLVPNSYEQYF
v_call: TRBV6-2/TRBV6-3; clone_size: many; cdr3_aa: CASSFARVFVIGAGELFF
v_call: TRBV6-5; clone_size: many; cdr3_aa: CASSYTPWDSEQYF
v_call: TRBV6-5; clone_size: many; cdr3_aa: CTSSYPNRGQRYEQYF
v_call: TRBV5-1; clone_size: many; cdr3_aa: CASSFDRLLYEQYF
v_call: TRBV6-1; clone_size: .; cdr3_aa: CASSEPGLAGGLVYEQYF
v_call: TRBV9; clone_size: many; cdr3_aa: CASSVGEGEQYF
v_call: TRBV30; clone_size: many; cdr3_aa: CAWSYLRGGYPEAFF
v_call: TRBV12-3/TRBV12-4; clone_size: many; cdr3_aa: CASSVGVLNTEAFF
v_call: TRBV27; clone_size: many; cdr3_aa: CASSSTPQGLTEAFF
v_call: TRBV18; clone_size: many; cdr3_aa: CASSPGQGRSGNTIYF
v_call: TRBV9; clone_size: many; cdr3_aa: CASSPPVGGPEAFF
v_call: TRBV30; clone_size: many; cdr3_aa: CAWGTERNYGYTF